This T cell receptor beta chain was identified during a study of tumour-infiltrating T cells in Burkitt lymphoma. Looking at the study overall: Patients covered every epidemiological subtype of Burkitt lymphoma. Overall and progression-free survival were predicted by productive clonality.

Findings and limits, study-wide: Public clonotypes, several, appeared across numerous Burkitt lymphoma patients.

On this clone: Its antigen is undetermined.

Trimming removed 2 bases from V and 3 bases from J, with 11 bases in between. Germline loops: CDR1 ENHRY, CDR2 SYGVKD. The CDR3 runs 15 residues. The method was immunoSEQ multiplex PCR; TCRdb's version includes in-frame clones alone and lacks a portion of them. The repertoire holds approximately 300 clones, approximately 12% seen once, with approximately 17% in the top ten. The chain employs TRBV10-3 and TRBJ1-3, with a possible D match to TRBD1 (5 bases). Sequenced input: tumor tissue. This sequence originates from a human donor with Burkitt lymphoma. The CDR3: CAISELGVDGNTIYF. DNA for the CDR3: TGTGCCATCAGTGAGCTGGGGGTAGATGGAAACACCATATATTTT.